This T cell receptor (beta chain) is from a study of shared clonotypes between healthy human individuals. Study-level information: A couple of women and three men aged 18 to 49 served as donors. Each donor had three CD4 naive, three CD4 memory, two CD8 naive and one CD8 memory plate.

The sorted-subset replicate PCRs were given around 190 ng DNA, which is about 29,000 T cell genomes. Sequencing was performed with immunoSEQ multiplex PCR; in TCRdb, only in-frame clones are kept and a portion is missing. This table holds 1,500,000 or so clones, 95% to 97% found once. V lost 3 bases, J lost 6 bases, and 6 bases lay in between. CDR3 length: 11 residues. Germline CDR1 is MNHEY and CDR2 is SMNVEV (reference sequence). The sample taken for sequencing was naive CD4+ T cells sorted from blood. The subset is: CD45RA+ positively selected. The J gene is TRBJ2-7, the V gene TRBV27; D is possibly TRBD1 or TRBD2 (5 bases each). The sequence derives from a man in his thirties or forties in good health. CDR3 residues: CASSFGAEQYF. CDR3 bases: TGTGCCAGCAGTTTCGGGGCCGAGCAGTACTTC.